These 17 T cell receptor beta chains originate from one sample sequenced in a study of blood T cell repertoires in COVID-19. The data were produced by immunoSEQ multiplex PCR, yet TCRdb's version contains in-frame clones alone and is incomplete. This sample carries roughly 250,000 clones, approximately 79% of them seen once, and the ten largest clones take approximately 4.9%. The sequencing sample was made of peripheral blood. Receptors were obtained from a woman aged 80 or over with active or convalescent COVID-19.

CDR3: CASREYPTGSNQPQHF. CDR3 DNA sequence: TGTGCCAGCAGGGAATACCCGACAGGATCCAATCAGCCCCAGCATTTT. This chain connects TRBV6-1 to TRBJ1-5, with D possibly TRBD1 on 6 matching bases. The V gene lost 6 bases and the J gene lost 3 bases, with 18 bases spanning the gap. Germline CDR1 is MNHNS and CDR2 is SASEGT. The CDR3 loop spans 16 amino acids.

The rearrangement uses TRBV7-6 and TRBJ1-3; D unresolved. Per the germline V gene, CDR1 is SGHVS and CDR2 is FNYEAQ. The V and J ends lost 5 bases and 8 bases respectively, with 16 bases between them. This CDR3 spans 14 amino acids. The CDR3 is CASSPDSKVDTIYF. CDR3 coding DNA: TGTGCCAGCAGCCCAGACTCCAAGGTGGACACCATATATTTT.

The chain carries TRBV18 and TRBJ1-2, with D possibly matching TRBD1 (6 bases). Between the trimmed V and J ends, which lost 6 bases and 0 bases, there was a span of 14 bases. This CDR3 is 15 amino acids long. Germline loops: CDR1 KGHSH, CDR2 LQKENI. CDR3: CASSLDRQPNYGYTF. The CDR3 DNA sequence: TGTGCCAGCTCCCTCGACAGGCAACCTAACTATGGCTACACCTTC. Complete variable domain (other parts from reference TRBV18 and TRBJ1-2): NAGVMQNPRHLVRRRGQEARLRCSPMKGHSHVYWYRQLPEEGLKFMVYLQKENIIDESGMPKERFSAEFPKEGPSILRIQQVVRGDSAAYFCASSLDRQPNYGYTFGSGTRLTVV.

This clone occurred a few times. For the CDR3, the DNA is TGTGCCAGCAGCCAAGGAGAGGGTACCTATGGCTACACCTTC. As protein: CASSQGEGTYGYTF. V and J are TRBV4-2 and TRBJ1-2; D gene uncertain. V was clipped by 1 base and J by 4 bases, with 10 bases between them. Germline lookup yields CDR1 LGHNA and CDR2 YNFKEQ. The length of the CDR3 is 14 residues.

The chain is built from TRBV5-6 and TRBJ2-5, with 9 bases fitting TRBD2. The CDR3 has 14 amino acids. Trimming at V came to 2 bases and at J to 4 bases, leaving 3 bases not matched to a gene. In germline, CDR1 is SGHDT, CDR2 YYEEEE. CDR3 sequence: CASSLGSGRETQYF. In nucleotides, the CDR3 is TGTGCCAGCAGCTTAGGTAGCGGGAGAGAGACCCAGTACTTC.

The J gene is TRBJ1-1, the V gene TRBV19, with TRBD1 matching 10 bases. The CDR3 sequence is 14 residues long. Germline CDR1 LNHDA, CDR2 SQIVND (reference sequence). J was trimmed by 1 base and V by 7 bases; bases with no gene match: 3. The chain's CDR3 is CASKDRGPNTEAFF. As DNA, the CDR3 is TGTGCCAGTAAAGACAGGGGGCCGAACACTGAAGCTTTCTTT. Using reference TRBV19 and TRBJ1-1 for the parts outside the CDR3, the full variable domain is DGGITQSPKYLFRKEGQNVTLSCEQNLNHDAMYWYRQDPGQGLRLIYYSQIVNDFQKGDIAEGYSVSREKKESFPLTVTSAQKNPTAFYLCASKDRGPNTEAFFGQGTRLTVV.

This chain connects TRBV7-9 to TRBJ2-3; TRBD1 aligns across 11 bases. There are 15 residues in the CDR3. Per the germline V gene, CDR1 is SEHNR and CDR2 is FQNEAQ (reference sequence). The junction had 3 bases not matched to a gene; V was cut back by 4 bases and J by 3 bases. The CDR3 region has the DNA TGTGCCAGCAGCTCGGGACAGGGGGATACAGATACGCAGTATTTT. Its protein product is CASSSGQGDTDTQYF.

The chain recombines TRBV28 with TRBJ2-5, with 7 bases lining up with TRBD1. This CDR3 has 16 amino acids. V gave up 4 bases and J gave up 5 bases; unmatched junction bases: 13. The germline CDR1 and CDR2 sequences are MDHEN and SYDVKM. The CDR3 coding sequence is TGTGCCAGCAGTTCCCTGGACAGGACCCTACAGGAGACCCAGTACTTC. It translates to CASSSLDRTLQETQYF.

The CDR3 region is CASSLKIGQGFVGANVLTF. DNA for the CDR3: TGTGCCAGCAGTTTAAAAATCGGACAGGGATTCGTCGGGGCCAACGTCCTGACTTTC. V gene TRBV27 combines with J gene TRBJ2-6, with TRBD1 identical over 8 bases. This CDR3 has 19 residues. With V trimmed by 2 bases and J by 4 bases, 13 bases remained unmatched. Germline loops: CDR1 MNHEY, CDR2 SMNVEV (reference sequence).

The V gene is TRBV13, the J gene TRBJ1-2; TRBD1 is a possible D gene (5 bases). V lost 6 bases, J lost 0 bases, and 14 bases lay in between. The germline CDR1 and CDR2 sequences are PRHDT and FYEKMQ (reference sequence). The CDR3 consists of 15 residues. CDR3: CASSLGGLANYGYTF. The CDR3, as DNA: TGTGCCAGCAGTCTGGGGGGATTAGCTAACTATGGCTACACCTTC. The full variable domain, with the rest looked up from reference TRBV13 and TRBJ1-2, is AAGVIQSPRHLIKEKRETATLKCYPIPRHDTVYWYQQGPGQDPQFLISFYEKMQSDKGSIPDRFSAQQFSDYHSELNMSSLELGDSALYFCASSLGGLANYGYTFGSGTRLTVV.

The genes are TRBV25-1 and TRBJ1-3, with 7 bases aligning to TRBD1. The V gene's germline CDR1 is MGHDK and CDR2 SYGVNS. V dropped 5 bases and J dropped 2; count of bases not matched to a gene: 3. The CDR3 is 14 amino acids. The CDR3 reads CASSTGQTGNTIYF. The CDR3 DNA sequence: TGTGCCAGCAGTACGGGACAGACTGGAAACACCATATATTTT. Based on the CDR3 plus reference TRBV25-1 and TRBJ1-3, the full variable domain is EADIYQTPRYLVIGTGKKITLECSQTMGHDKMYWYQQDPGMELHLIHYSYGVNSTEKGDLSSESTVSRIRTEHFPLTLESARPSHTSQYLCASSTGQTGNTIYFGEGSWLTVV.

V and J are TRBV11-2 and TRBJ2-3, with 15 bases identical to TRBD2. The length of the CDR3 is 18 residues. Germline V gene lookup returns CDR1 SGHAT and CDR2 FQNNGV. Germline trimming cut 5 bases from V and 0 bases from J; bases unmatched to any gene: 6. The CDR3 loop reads CASSRGTSGGLSTDTQYF. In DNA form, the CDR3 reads TGTGCCAGCAGCAGAGGGACTAGCGGGGGGCTCAGCACAGATACGCAGTATTTT.

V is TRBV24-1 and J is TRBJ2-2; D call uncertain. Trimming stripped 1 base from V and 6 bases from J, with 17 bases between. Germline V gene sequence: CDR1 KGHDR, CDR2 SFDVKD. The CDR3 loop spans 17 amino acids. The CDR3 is CATSDFRSGRVAGELFF. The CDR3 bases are TGTGCCACCAGTGATTTTAGGTCTGGGCGTGTAGCCGGGGAGCTGTTTTTT.

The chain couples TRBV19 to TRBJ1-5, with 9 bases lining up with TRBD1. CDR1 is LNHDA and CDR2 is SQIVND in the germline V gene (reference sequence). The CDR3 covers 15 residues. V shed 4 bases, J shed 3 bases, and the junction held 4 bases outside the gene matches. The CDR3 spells CASSRDRAFNQPQHF. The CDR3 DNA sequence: TGTGCCAGTAGTAGGGACAGGGCATTCAATCAGCCCCAGCATTTT.

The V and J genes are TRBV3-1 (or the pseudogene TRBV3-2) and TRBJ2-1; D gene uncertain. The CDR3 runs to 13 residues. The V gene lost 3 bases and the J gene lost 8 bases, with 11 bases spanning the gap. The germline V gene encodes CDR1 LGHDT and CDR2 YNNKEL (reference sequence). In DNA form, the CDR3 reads TGTGCCAGCAGCCACCTTACGGAGTATGAGCAGTTCTTC. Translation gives CASSHLTEYEQFF.

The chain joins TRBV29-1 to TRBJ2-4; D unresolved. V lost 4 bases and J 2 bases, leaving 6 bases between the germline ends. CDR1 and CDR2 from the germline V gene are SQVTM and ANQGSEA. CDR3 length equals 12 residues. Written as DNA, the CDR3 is TGCAGCGTTGTACATACCAAAAACATTCAGTACTTC. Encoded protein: CSVVHTKNIQYF. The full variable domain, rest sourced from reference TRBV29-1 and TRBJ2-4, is SAVISQKPSRDICQRGTSLTIQCQVDSQVTMMFWYRQQPGQSLTLIATANQGSEATYESGFVIDKFPISRPNLTFSTLTVSNMSPEDSSIYLCSVVHTKNIQYFGAGTRLSVL.

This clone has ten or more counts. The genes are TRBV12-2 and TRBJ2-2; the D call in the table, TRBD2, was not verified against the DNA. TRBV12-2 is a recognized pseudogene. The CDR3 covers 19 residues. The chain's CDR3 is CASRLKELGLAGETGELFF. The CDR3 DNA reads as TGTGCAAGTCGCTTAAAAGAACTCGGGCTAGCGGGAGAAACCGGGGAGCTGTTTTTT.